A selection of T cell receptor beta chains follows, all from one sample in a study of CD4+ T cells in melanoma. Clones were read by immunoSEQ multiplex PCR, and TCRdb kept only the in-frame ones, dropping some. This sample yields about 120,000 clones, of which about nine tenths are seen a single time; roughly 3.3% belongs to the top ten. The sequenced material came from peripheral blood. The source is a human donor with melanoma. CDR3s leave out the opening cysteine and the closing phenylalanine or tryptophan.

v_gene	CDR3aa
TRBV9	ASTKTVLNTEAF
TRBV4-1	ASSQDPPDRMNYGYT
TRBV9	ASSPAGETQY
TRBV5-5	ASSYVSGSGELF
TRBV7-3	ASSYSSSYEQY
TRBV11-2	ASSLVGSSGVSYEQY
TRBV29-1	SVRQSTNEKLF
TRBV6-5	ASSSPGEQY
TRBV29-1	SADLTSTDTQY
TRBV25-1	ASSSMEGGNTEAF
TRBV6-5	ASSYSRAAGSEAF
TRBV25-1	ASSETGINGYT
TRBV10-2	ASSEDRPFYGYT
TRBV7-9	AGTLLRHGYT
TRBV7-2	ASSLVGQGIGYT
TRBV7-2	ASSLEGTSGTYEQY
TRBV11-2	ASSLDVRGGGSYNEQF
TRBV19	ASNRRGGGEKLF
TRBV7-9	ASSFPQGANVLT
TRBV7-2	ASSLWIYEQY
TRBV2	ASNNLLGYEQY
TRBV7-9	ASTPIGGRGSNEQF
TRBV10-3	AISEGVSEQF
TRBV6-5	ASSRTGSSYNEQF